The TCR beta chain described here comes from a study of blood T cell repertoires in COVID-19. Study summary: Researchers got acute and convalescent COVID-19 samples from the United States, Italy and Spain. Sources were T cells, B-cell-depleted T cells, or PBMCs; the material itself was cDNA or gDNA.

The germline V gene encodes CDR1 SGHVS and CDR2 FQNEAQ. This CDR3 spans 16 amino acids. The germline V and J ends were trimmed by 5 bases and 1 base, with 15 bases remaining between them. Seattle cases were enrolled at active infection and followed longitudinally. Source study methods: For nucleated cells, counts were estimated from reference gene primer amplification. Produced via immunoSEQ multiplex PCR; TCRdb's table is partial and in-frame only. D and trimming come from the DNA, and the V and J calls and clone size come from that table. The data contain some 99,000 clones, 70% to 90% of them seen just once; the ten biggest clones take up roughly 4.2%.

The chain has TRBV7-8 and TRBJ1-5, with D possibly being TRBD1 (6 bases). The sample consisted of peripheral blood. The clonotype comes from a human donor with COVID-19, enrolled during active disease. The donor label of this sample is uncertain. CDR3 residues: CASSVTGLRSNQPQHF. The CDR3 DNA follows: TGTGCCAGCAGCGTAACAGGGTTACGGAGCAATCAGCCCCAGCATTTT.